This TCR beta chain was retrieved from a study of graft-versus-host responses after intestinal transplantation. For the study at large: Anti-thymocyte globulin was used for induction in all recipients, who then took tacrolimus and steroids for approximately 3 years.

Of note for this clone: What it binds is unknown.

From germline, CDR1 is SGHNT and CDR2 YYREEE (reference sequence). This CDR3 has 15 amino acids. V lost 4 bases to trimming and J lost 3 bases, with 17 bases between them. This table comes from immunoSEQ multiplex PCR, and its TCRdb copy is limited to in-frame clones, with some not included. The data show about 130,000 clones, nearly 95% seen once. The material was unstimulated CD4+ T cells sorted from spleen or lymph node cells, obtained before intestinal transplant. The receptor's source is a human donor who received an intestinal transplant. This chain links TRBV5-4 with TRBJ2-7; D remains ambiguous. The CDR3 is CASSTAGPLNYEQYF. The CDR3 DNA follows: TGTGCCAGCAGCACGGCTGGACCCCTAAACTACGAGCAGTACTTC.